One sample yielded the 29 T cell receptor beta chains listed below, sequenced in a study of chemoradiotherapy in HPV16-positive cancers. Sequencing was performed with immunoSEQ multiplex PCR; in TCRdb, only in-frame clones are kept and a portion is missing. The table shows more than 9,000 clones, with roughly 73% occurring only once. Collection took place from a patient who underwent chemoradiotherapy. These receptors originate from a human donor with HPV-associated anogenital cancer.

The CDR3 loop is CASSLGGANTIYF. Written as DNA, the CDR3 is TGTGCCAGCAGCTTGGGGGGGGCCAACACCATATATTTT. The V gene is TRBV5-6, the J gene TRBJ1-3; tentative D call: TRBD1 (6 bases). V gave up 0 bases and J gave up 7 bases, with 8 bases separating them. The CDR3 covers 13 residues. Per the germline V gene, CDR1 is SGHDT and CDR2 is YYEEEE.

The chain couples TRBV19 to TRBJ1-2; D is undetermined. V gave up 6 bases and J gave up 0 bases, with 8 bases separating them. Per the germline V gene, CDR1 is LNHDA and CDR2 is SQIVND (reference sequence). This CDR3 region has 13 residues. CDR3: CASRASANYGYTF. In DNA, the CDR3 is TGTGCCAGTAGGGCCTCCGCTAACTATGGCTACACCTTC.

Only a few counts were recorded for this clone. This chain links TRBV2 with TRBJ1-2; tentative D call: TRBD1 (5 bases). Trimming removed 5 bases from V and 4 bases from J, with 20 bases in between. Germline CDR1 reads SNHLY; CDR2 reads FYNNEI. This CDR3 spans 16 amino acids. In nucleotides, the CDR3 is TGTGCCAGCAGTACACAGGAGACCCCGCTCGGCTATGGCTACACCTTC. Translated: CASSTQETPLGYGYTF.

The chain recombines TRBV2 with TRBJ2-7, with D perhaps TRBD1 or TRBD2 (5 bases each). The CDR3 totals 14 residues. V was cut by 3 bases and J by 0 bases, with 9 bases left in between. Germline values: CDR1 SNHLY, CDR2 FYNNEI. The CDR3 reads CASSDSGLSYEQYF. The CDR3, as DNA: TGTGCCAGCAGTGACTCGGGGCTCTCCTACGAGCAGTACTTC.

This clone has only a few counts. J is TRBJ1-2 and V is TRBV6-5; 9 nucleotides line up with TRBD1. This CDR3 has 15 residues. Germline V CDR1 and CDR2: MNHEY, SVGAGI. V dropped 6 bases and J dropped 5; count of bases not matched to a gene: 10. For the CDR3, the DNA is TGTGCCAGCAGCCCTGTTACAGGGGGCTTTTATGGCTACACCTTC. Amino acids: CASSPVTGGFYGYTF.

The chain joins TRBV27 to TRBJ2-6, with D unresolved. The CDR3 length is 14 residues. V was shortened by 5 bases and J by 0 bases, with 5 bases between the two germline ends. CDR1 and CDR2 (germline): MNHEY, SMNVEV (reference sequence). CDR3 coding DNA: TGTGCCAGCAGTCTTAGCTCTGGGGCCAACGTCCTGACTTTC. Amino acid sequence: CASSLSSGANVLTF.

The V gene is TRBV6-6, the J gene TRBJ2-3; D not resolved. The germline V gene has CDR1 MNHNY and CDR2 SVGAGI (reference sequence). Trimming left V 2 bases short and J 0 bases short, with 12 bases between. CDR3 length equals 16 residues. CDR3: CASSYSQSISTDTQYF. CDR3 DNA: TGTGCCAGCAGTTACAGTCAGAGCATTAGCACAGATACGCAGTATTTT.

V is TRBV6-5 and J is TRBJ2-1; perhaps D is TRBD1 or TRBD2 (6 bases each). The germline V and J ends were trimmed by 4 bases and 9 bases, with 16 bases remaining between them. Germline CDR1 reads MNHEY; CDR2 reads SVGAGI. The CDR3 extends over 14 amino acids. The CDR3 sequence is CASSWGAEWAEQFF. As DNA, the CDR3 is TGTGCCAGCAGTTGGGGGGCCGAGTGGGCTGAGCAGTTCTTC.

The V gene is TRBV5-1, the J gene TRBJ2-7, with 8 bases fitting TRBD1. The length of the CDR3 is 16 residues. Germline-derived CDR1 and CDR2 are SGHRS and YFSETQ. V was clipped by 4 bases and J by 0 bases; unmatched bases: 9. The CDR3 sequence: CASSRQGSSVSYEQYF. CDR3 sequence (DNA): TGCGCCAGCAGCCGACAGGGGTCTTCAGTCTCCTACGAGCAGTACTTC.

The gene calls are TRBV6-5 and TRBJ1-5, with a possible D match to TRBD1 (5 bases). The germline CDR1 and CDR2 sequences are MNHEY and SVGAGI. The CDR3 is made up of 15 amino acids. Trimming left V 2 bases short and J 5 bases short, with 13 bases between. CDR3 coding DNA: TGTGCCAGCAGTTACCGACAGTCAGACCATCAGCCCCAGCATTTT. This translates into CASSYRQSDHQPQHF.

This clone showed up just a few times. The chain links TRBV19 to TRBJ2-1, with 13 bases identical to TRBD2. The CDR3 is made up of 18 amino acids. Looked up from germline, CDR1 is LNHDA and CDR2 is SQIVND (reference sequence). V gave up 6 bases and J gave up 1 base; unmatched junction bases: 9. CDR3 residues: CASRGLAGNEGSYNEQFF. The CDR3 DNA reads TGTGCCAGTAGGGGACTAGCGGGAAACGAAGGGTCCTACAATGAGCAGTTCTTC.

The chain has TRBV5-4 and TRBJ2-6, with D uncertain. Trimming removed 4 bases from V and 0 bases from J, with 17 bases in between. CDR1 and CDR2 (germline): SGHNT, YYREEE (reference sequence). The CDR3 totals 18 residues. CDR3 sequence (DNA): TGTGCCAGCAGCCCGCTCGGGTCCGGGCTCTCTGGGGCCAACGTCCTGACTTTC. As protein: CASSPLGSGLSGANVLTF.

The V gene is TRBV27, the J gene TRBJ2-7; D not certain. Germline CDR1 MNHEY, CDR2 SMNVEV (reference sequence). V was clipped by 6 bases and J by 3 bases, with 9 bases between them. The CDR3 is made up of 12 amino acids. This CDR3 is CASSISGYEQYF. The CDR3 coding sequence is TGTGCCAGCAGCATTAGTGGCTACGAGCAGTACTTC.

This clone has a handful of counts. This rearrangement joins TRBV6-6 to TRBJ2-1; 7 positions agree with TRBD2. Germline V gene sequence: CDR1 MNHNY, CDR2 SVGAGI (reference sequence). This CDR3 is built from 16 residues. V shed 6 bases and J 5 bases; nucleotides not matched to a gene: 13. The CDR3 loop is CASSSVWREHDNEQFF. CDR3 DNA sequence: TGTGCCAGCAGCTCCGTCTGGCGGGAGCATGACAATGAGCAGTTCTTC.

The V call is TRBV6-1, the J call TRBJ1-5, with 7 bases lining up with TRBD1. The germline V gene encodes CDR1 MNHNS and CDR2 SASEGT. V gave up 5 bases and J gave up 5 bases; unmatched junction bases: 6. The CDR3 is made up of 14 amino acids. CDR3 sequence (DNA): TGTGCCAGCAGTCCTGGGACAGCCCATCAGCCCCAGCATTTT. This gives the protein CASSPGTAHQPQHF.

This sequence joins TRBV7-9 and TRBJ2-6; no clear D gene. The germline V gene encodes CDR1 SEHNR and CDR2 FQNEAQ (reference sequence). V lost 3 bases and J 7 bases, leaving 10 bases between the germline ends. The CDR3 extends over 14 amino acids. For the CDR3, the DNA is TGTGCCAGCAGCTTTTCGGCCGCCGCCAACGTCCTGACTTTC. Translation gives CASSFSAAANVLTF.

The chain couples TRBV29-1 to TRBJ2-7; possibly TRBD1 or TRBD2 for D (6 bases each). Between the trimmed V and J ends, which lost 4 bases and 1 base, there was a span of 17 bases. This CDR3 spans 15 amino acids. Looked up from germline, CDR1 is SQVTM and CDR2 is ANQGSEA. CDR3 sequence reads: CSVGGAFGQSYEQYF. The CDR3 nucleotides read TGCAGCGTTGGGGGGGCTTTTGGACAGTCCTACGAGCAGTACTTC.

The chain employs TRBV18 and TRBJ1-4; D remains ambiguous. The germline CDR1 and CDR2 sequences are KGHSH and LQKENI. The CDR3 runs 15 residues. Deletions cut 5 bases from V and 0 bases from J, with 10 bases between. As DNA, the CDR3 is TGTGCCAGCTCAGATGTTAGTGCAACTAATGAAAAACTGTTTTTT. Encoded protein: CASSDVSATNEKLFF.

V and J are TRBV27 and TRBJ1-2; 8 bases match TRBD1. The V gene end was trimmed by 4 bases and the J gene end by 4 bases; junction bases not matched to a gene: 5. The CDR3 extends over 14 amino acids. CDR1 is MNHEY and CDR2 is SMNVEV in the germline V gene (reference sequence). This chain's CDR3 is CASSSQGAFYGYTF. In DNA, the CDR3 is TGTGCCAGCAGTTCCCAGGGGGCCTTCTATGGCTACACCTTC.

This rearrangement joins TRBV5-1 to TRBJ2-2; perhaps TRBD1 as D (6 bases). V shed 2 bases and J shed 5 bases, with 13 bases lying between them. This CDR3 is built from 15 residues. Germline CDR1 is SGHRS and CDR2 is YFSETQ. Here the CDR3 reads CASSFLDSSTGELFF. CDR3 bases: TGCGCCAGCAGCTTTCTGGACAGCTCAACCGGGGAGCTGTTTTTT.

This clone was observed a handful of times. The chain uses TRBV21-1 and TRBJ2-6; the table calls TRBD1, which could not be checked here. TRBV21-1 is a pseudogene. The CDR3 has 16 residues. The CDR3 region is CASSKEGVPGANVLTF. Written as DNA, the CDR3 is TGTGCCAGCAGCAAAGAAGGGGTACCTGGGGCCAACGTCCTGACTTTC.

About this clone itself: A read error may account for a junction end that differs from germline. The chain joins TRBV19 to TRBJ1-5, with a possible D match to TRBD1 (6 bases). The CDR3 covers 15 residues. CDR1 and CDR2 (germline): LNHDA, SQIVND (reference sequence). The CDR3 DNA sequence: TGTGCCAGTACTATAAGGAGGGGGAGCAATCAGCCCCAGCATTTT. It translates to CASTIRRGSNQPQHF.

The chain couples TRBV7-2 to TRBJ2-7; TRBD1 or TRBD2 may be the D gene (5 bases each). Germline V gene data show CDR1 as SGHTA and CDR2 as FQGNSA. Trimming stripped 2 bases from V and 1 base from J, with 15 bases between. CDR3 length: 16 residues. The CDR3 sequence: CASSLYGADTSYEQYF. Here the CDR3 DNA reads TGTGCCAGCAGCTTATACGGGGCAGACACTTCCTACGAGCAGTACTTC.

The CDR3 protein is CASRWGKSEEKLFF. As DNA, the CDR3 is TGTGCCAGCAGGTGGGGGAAGTCGGAAGAAAAACTGTTTTTT. V usage is TRBV5-4 and J usage is TRBJ1-4; maybe TRBD1 (5 bases). Germline V lookup: CDR1 SGHNT, CDR2 YYREEE (reference sequence). This CDR3 comprises 14 residues. Trimming stripped 5 bases from V and 8 bases from J, with 16 bases between.

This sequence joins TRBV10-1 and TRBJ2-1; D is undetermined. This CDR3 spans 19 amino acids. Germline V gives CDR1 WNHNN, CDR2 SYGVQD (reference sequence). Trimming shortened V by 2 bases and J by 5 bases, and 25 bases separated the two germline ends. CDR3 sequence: CASSEAGYTGRKGNNEQFF. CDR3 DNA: TGCGCCAGCAGTGAGGCAGGCTATACTGGCCGTAAAGGAAACAATGAGCAGTTCTTC.

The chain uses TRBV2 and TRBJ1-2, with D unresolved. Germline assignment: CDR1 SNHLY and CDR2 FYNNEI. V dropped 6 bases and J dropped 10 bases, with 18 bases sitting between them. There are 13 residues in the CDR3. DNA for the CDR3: TGTGCCAGCAGGTACGGGCAGGAGAGGGACTACACCTTC. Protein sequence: CASRYGQERDYTF.

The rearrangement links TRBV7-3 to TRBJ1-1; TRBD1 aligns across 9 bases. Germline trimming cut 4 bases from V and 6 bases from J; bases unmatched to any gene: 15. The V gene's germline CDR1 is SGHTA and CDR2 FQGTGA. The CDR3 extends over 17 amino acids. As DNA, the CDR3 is TGTGCCAGCAGCTGGACGGGACAGGGCACGGAAGGTTCTGAAGCTTTCTTT. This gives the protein CASSWTGQGTEGSEAFF. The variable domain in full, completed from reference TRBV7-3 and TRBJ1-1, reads GAGVSQTPSNKVTEKGKYVELRCDPISGHTALYWYRQSLGQGPEFLIYFQGTGAADDSGLPNDRFFAVRPEGSVSTLKIQRTERGDSAVYLCASSWTGQGTEGSEAFFGQGTRLTVV.

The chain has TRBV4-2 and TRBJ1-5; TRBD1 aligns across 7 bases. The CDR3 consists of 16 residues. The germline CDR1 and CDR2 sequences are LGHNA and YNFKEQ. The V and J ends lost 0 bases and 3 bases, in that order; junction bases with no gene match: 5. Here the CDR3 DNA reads TGTGCCAGCAGCCAAGATCCGGGACAGCTCAATCAGCCCCAGCATTTT. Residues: CASSQDPGQLNQPQHF.

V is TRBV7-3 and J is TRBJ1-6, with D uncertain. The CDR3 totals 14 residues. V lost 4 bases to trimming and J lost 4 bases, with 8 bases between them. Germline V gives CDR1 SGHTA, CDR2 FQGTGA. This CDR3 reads CASSSDGYNSPLHF. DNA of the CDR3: TGTGCCAGCAGCTCGGACGGTTATAATTCACCCCTCCACTTT.